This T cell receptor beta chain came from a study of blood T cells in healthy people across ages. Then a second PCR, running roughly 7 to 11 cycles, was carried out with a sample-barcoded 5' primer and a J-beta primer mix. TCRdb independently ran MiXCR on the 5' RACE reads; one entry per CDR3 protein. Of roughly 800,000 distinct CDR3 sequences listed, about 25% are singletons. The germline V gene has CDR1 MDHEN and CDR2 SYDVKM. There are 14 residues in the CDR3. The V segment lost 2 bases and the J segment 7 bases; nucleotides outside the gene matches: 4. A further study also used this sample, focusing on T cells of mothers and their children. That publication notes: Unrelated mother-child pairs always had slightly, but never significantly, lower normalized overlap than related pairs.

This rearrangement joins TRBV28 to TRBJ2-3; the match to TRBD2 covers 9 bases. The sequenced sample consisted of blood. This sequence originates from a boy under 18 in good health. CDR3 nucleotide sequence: TGTGCCAGCAGTTTAGTTAGCGGGAGTTATACGCAGTATTTT. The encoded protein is CASSLVSGSYTQYF.